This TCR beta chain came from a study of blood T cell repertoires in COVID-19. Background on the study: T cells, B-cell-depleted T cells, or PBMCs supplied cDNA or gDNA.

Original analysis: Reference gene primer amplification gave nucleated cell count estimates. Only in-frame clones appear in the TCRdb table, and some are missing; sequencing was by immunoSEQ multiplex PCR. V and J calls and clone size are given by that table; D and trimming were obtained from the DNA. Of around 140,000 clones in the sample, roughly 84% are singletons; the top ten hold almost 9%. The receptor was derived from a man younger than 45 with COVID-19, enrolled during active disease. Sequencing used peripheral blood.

CDR3 residues: CASSGDTGYEQYF. As DNA, the CDR3 is TGTGCCAGCAGTGGTGACACTGGTTACGAGCAGTACTTC. This rearrangement joins TRBV25-1 to TRBJ2-7; D ambiguous. This CDR3 region has 13 residues. V dropped 4 bases and J dropped 4 bases, with 11 bases sitting between them. The germline CDR1 and CDR2 sequences are MGHDK and SYGVNS.